This T cell receptor beta chain was sequenced during a study of glioma-infiltrating T cells. This clonotype was seen ten or more times. TCR alpha and beta CDR3 regions were amplified from RNA using iRepertoire nested multiplex PCR. Each CDR3 protein is one row after TCRdb ran MiXCR on the multiplex PCR reads. The data contain approximately 120,000 distinct CDR3 sequences, 25% to 30% of them singletons. The V end lost 7 bases, the J end lost 2 bases, and 15 bases lay between the germline ends. Per germline, CDR1 SGHNT and CDR2 YYREEE (reference sequence). The CDR3 length is 14 residues. What was sequenced was glioma tissue, nonneoplastic brain tissue, or PBMCs (not recorded which). The source of this sequence is a human donor with low-grade glioma or glioblastoma, undergoing nonglioma brain surgery, or in good health (not recorded which). This chain joins TRBV5-4 and TRBJ2-5, with D maybe TRBD1 (5 bases). CDR3 loop: CASSVGQLQETQYF. The CDR3 region has the DNA TGTGCCAGCTCGGTGGGGCAGCTTCAAGAGACCCAGTACTTC. Full variable domain (rest looked up from reference TRBV5-4 and TRBJ2-5): ETGVTQSPTHLIKTRGQQVTLRCSSQSGHNTVSWYQQALGQGPQFIFQYYREEENGRGNFPPRFSGLQFPNYSSELNVNALELDDSALYLCASSVGQLQETQYFGPGTRLLVL.